This TCR beta chain was sequenced for a study of T cells in localized non-small cell lung cancer. Study-wide results and caveats: Of the tissues analyzed, uninvolved adjacent lung showed maximal T cell clonality, greater than tumor.

Assay used: immunoSEQ multiplex PCR; TCRdb lists only in-frame clones, some missing. The sample holds about 70,000 clones, roughly 90% seen once. CDR3 size: 13 residues. From germline, CDR1 is MNHNS and CDR2 SASEGT. Trimming pared 7 bases from V and 3 bases from J, leaving 12 bases between. With regard to this clone: The antigen is unknown.

V is TRBV6-1 and J is TRBJ2-5, with D maybe TRBD2 (5 bases). The sample here was peripheral blood, taken before any cancer treatment. This TCR was sampled from a male donor aged 60 or over with stage III squamous cell lung carcinoma. The CDR3, as DNA: TGTGCCAGCACCCGGGGATCGGAAGAGACCCAGTACTTC. Encoded protein: CASTRGSEETQYF.